Shown below are 18 T cell receptor beta chains from a single sample sequenced in a study of shared clonotypes between healthy human individuals. Measured with immunoSEQ multiplex PCR; TCRdb has only the in-frame clones, and not every one. The table records about 2 million clones, approximately 94% of them present only once. CD8 cells regarded as naive lacked CD45RO, were positively chosen for CCR7, and omitted terminally differentiated effector memory CD45RA+ cells. What was sequenced was naive CD8+ T cells sorted from blood. These receptors came from a man in his late teens or twenties in good health.

As regards this clone: At one end, the junction sequence differs from germline, possibly due to a read error. The V call is TRBV7-7, the J call TRBJ2-5, with a possible D match to TRBD1 (6 bases). The CDR3 is 15 amino acids. From germline, CDR1 is SSHAT and CDR2 FNYEAQ (reference sequence). The CDR3 protein is CASSLEQGFQETQYF. In nucleotides, the CDR3 is TGTGCTAGCAGCTTAGAACAGGGTTTTCAAGAGACCCAGTACTTC.

V usage is TRBV6-5 and J usage is TRBJ2-5; 7 nucleotides line up with TRBD2. This CDR3 comprises 12 residues. Unmatched junction bases numbered 3, after V lost 8 bases and J lost 3 bases. Germline V gene sequence: CDR1 MNHEY, CDR2 SVGAGI. The CDR3 DNA follows: TGTGCCAGCGGGAGGGACGAAGAGACCCAGTACTTC. This sequence encodes CASGRDEETQYF.

In its sample, this clone was seen once. The chain carries TRBV11-2 and TRBJ1-1; D remains ambiguous. The CDR3 has 16 amino acids. V lost 2 bases and J 1 base, leaving 14 bases between the germline ends. The V gene's germline CDR1 is SGHAT and CDR2 FQNNGV. CDR3 sequence (DNA): TGTGCCAGCAGCTTAAACCGGCCCCCAGGGAACACTGAAGCTTTCTTT. It translates to CASSLNRPPGNTEAFF.

V is TRBV29-1 and J is TRBJ1-2; no firm D call. CDR3 length equals 12 residues. Germline CDR1 and CDR2: SQVTM and ANQGSEA. V was cut by 3 bases and J by 8 bases, with 13 bases left in between. This chain's CDR3 is CSVEGMGWGYTF. CDR3 in DNA: TGCAGCGTTGAGGGGATGGGGTGGGGCTACACCTTC. Looking up the rest from reference TRBV29-1 and TRBJ1-2 gives the full variable domain: SAVISQKPSRDICQRGTSLTIQCQVDSQVTMMFWYRQQPGQSLTLIATANQGSEATYESGFVIDKFPISRPNLTFSTLTVSNMSPEDSSIYLCSVEGMGWGYTFGSGTRLTVV.

Concerning this clone: This CDR3 is also generated by other DNA sequences in the sample. This chain connects TRBV4-3 to TRBJ2-7; 12 bases line up with TRBD2. The CDR3 runs to 14 residues. In germline, CDR1 is LGHNA, CDR2 YSLEER. Trimming at V came to 4 bases and at J to 3 bases, leaving 1 base not matched to a gene. The CDR3 nucleotides read TGCGCCAGCAGCCCGGGACTAGCGGGCTACGAGCAGTACTTC. It translates to CASSPGLAGYEQYF.

This clone has a single count. The rearrangement uses TRBV5-1 and TRBJ2-5, with 11 positions matching TRBD1. Trimming at V came to 4 bases and at J to 4 bases, leaving 9 bases not matched to a gene. Germline values: CDR1 SGHRS, CDR2 YFSETQ. The CDR3 loop spans 16 amino acids. CDR3 protein: CASSQFRDRGRETQYF. CDR3 nucleotides: TGCGCCAGCAGCCAATTCCGGGACAGGGGGAGAGAGACCCAGTACTTC.

The chain uses TRBV7-9 and TRBJ2-7; 7 nucleotides agree with TRBD1. Germline-derived CDR1 and CDR2 are SEHNR and FQNEAQ (reference sequence). V gave up 5 bases and J gave up 1 base; unmatched junction bases: 5. The CDR3 extends over 14 amino acids. CDR3 sequence reads: CASSPGQPSYEQYF. DNA for the CDR3: TGTGCCAGCAGCCCGGGACAGCCATCCTACGAGCAGTACTTC.

The chain is built from TRBV29-1 and TRBJ2-1, with 13 positions matching TRBD2. The CDR3 loop spans 14 amino acids. V gave up 7 bases and J gave up 7 bases; unmatched junction bases: 7. Germline lookup yields CDR1 SQVTM and CDR2 ANQGSEA. The CDR3 bases are TGCAGCGCCGTACTAGCGGGGGGGCCGAATGAGCAGTTCTTC. It codes for CSAVLAGGPNEQFF.

The chain joins TRBV4-3 to TRBJ1-2, with no clear D. This CDR3 contains 15 residues. Germline V lookup: CDR1 LGHNA, CDR2 YSLEER. V was clipped by 0 bases and J by 4 bases, with 12 bases between them. The CDR3 DNA is TGCGCCAGCAGCCAAGATGTATCAGATCTCTATGGCTACACCTTC. This sequence encodes CASSQDVSDLYGYTF.

Comments on this clone: This same CDR3 is encoded by further DNA sequences in the sample. CDR3 amino acids: CSARVDYEQYF. Written as DNA, the CDR3 is TGCAGTGCTAGAGTAGACTACGAGCAGTACTTC. V is TRBV20-1 and J is TRBJ2-7; D remains unclear. The CDR3 extends over 11 amino acids. The germline V gene encodes CDR1 DFQATT and CDR2 SNEGSKA (reference sequence). V shed 1 base and J shed 3 bases, with 4 bases lying between them.

The chain combines TRBV7-6 with TRBJ1-4, with a possible D match to TRBD1 (6 bases). V lost 3 bases to trimming and J lost 7 bases, with 12 bases between them. The CDR3 extends over 14 amino acids. The germline V gene encodes CDR1 SGHVS and CDR2 FNYEAQ. Written as DNA, the CDR3 is TGTGCCAGCAGCTTGCAGGGGAGGAGTGAAAAACTGTTTTTT. Its protein product is CASSLQGRSEKLFF.

The chain carries TRBV6-1 and TRBJ1-1, with TRBD1 as a possible D gene (6 bases). From germline, CDR1 is MNHNS and CDR2 SASEGT. There are 12 residues in the CDR3. Trimming left V 6 bases short and J 4 bases short, with 9 bases between. CDR3 region: CASRDSPTEAFF. The CDR3 coding sequence is TGTGCCAGCAGGGACAGTCCCACTGAAGCTTTCTTT.

The chain recombines TRBV27 with TRBJ2-7, with TRBD1 matching 9 bases. The CDR3 length is 17 residues. The V segment lost 2 bases and the J segment 3 bases; nucleotides outside the gene matches: 11. Germline V gives CDR1 MNHEY, CDR2 SMNVEV (reference sequence). Here the CDR3 reads CASSLTGQGHQYYEQYF. CDR3 nucleotide sequence: TGTGCCAGCAGTTTAACGGGACAGGGCCACCAGTACTACGAGCAGTACTTC.

The V gene is TRBV19, the J gene TRBJ2-7; the match to TRBD2 covers 7 bases. V lost 6 bases, J lost 2 bases, and 7 bases stayed unmatched. The CDR3 is made up of 14 amino acids. The germline V gene has CDR1 LNHDA and CDR2 SQIVND (reference sequence). The CDR3 spells CASSGASGPYEQYF. In DNA form, the CDR3 reads TGTGCCAGTAGCGGAGCTAGCGGCCCCTACGAGCAGTACTTC.

About this clone itself: This sequence may be a read error, since a much larger clone differs from it by one base. V usage is TRBV6-1 and J usage is TRBJ2-2; D is unclear. Germline CDR1 and CDR2: MNHNS and SASEGT. This CDR3 region has 11 residues. The ends were cut back, 5 bases at V and 7 bases at J, with 5 bases in the middle. DNA for the CDR3: TGTGCCAGCAGTTACAACGGGGAGCTGTTTTTT. It yields the protein CASSYNGELFF.

V usage is TRBV7-9 and J usage is TRBJ2-1; 7 bases agree with TRBD2. Germline lookup yields CDR1 SEHNR and CDR2 FQNEAQ (reference sequence). V was clipped by 5 bases and J by 10 bases; unmatched bases: 14. The CDR3 consists of 15 residues. CDR3 sequence (DNA): TGTGCCAGCAGCACCGCTAGCGGAGATTCTACGGAGCAGTTCTTC. This encodes CASSTASGDSTEQFF.

V usage is TRBV15 and J usage is TRBJ2-1; 9 positions agree with TRBD1. J was trimmed by 2 bases and V by 6 bases; bases with no gene match: 5. In germline, CDR1 is LNHNV, CDR2 YYDKDF (reference sequence). The CDR3 totals 15 residues. In DNA form, the CDR3 reads TGTGCCACCAGGGGGACAGGGACAGCCTACAATGAGCAGTTCTTC. Translation: CATRGTGTAYNEQFF. Filled out from reference TRBV15 and TRBJ2-1, the complete variable domain reads DAMVIQNPRYQVTQFGKPVTLSCSQTLNHNVMYWYQQKSSQAPKLLFHYYDKDFNNEADTPDNFQSRRPNTSFCFLDIRSPGLGDTAMYLCATRGTGTAYNEQFFGPGTRLTVL.

The CDR3 region has the DNA TGTGCCAGCAGCACTATCGCGAGAACAGATACGCAGTATTTT. As protein: CASSTIARTDTQYF. J is TRBJ2-3 and V is TRBV27; D not resolved. With 6 bases removed from V and 3 bases from J, the gap between germline ends came to 13 bases. Germline CDR1 reads MNHEY; CDR2 reads SMNVEV (reference sequence). The CDR3 sequence is 14 residues long.